This entry lists 7 T cell receptor beta chains sequenced from one sample in a study of blood T cell repertoires in COVID-19. Only in-frame clones appear in the TCRdb table, and some are missing; sequencing was by immunoSEQ multiplex PCR. This sample carries around 700,000 clones, 90% of them seen once, and the ten largest clones take roughly 0.25%. The sample comprised peripheral blood. These receptors all come from a woman under 30 with acute or convalescent COVID-19.

V and J are TRBV7-8 and TRBJ1-1; no clear D. Germline V gene data show CDR1 as SGHVS and CDR2 as FQNEAQ. Trimming pared 2 bases from V and 0 bases from J, leaving 7 bases between. The CDR3 covers 14 residues. The CDR3 bases are TGTGCCAGCAGCTTAATCGAGATGAACACTGAAGCTTTCTTT. Translated: CASSLIEMNTEAFF.

The chain carries TRBV13 and TRBJ1-2, with D maybe TRBD1 (5 bases). V lost 1 base and J 5 bases, leaving 8 bases between the germline ends. Germline V lookup: CDR1 PRHDT, CDR2 FYEKMQ (reference sequence). The CDR3 is 13 residues long. The CDR3 DNA follows: TGTGCCAGCAGCTTAGAAGGGGATTATGGCTACACCTTC. It encodes CASSLEGDYGYTF.

The rearrangement uses TRBV7-3 and TRBJ2-7; perhaps TRBD2 as D (5 bases). CDR1 and CDR2 (germline): SGHTA, FQGTGA. V lost 0 bases to trimming and J lost 6 bases, with 18 bases between them. The CDR3 is made up of 16 amino acids. This CDR3 reads CASSLTGNLHGPEQYF. Written as DNA, the CDR3 is TGTGCCAGCAGCTTAACCGGGAACCTCCACGGGCCCGAGCAGTACTTC.

The chain recombines TRBV7-2 with TRBJ2-1, with 14 bases identical to TRBD2. This CDR3 spans 18 amino acids. Looked up from germline, CDR1 is SGHTA and CDR2 is FQGNSA. Trimming removed 5 bases from V and 4 bases from J; junction bases left unmatched: 10. CDR3 amino acids: CASSRTSGGPPTYNEQFF. DNA of the CDR3: TGTGCCAGCAGCCGGACTAGCGGGGGGCCCCCAACATACAATGAGCAGTTCTTC.

This chain connects TRBV9 to TRBJ2-7, with 11 bases matching TRBD1. The CDR3 runs to 16 residues. Germline V gene data show CDR1 as SGDLS and CDR2 as YYNGEE. Trimming took 2 bases from V and 3 from J; bases not matched to a gene: 7. This CDR3 reads CASSVGRTGGNYEQYF. In DNA form, the CDR3 reads TGTGCCAGCAGCGTCGGGAGGACAGGGGGCAACTACGAGCAGTACTTC. The full variable domain, its missing parts supplied by reference TRBV9 and TRBJ2-7, is DSGVTQTPKHLITATGQRVTLRCSPRSGDLSVYWYQQSLDQGLQFLIQYYNGEERAKGNILERFSAQQFPDLHSELNLSSLELGDSALYFCASSVGRTGGNYEQYFGPGTRLTVT.

This sequence joins TRBV7-8 and TRBJ2-3; the D is unclear. Germline V lookup: CDR1 SGHVS, CDR2 FQNEAQ. Trimming shortened V by 7 bases and J by 0 bases, and 5 bases separated the two germline ends. The CDR3 is made up of 12 amino acids. As DNA, the CDR3 is TGTGCCAGCACCCTTAGCACAGATACGCAGTATTTT. Translated, it gives CASTLSTDTQYF.

V gene TRBV7-3 combines with J gene TRBJ2-7, with D possibly being TRBD1 (6 bases). The CDR3 covers 14 residues. The germline V and J ends were trimmed by 5 bases and 7 bases, with 18 bases remaining between them. Germline V CDR1 and CDR2: SGHTA, FQGTGA. CDR3 sequence: CASSPRTDLSEQYF. The DNA of the CDR3 is TGTGCCAGCAGCCCCCGGACAGATTTGTCGGAGCAGTACTTC.